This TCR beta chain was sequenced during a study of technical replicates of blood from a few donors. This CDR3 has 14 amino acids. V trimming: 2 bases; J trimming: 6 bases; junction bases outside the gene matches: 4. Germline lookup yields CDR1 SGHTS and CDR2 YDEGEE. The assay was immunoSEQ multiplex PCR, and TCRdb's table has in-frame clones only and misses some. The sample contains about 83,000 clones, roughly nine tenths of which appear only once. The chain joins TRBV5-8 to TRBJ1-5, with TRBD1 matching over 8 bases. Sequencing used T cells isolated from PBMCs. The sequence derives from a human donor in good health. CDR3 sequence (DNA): TGTGCCAGCAGCTTCGGACAGGGCGCTCAGCCCCAGCATTTT. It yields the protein CASSFGQGAQPQHF.